This is a list of T cell receptor beta chains from one sample in a study of T cell responses to AZD1222 COVID-19 vaccine. Using immunoSEQ multiplex PCR, the repertoire was profiled, and TCRdb retains in-frame clones only, with some absent. The sample shows around 120,000 clones, over 80% of them seen only once. Sequenced material: peripheral blood, taken 28 days after the second AZD1222 dose. These receptors were collected from an adult who received the AZD1222 COVID-19 vaccine. CDR3s include the opening cysteine and the closing phenylalanine or tryptophan. Fields, in order: J gene, V gene, CDR3 protein.

j_call: TRBJ1-1; v_call: TRBV4-1; cdr3_aa: CASSQGQGMNTEAFF
j_call: TRBJ1-2; v_call: TRBV6-6; cdr3_aa: CASSRGQGNYGYTF
j_call: TRBJ2-3; v_call: TRBV9; cdr3_aa: CASSATSGSPGTDTQYF
j_call: TRBJ1-1; v_call: TRBV5-1; cdr3_aa: CASSLTGAGTEAFF
j_call: TRBJ1-2; v_call: TRBV28; cdr3_aa: CASSLSAPADRGLRGYTF
j_call: TRBJ2-7; v_call: TRBV13; cdr3_aa: CASSLAGLDYEQYF
j_call: TRBJ1-1; v_call: TRBV20-1; cdr3_aa: CSASIGQANTEAFF
j_call: TRBJ1-1; v_call: TRBV6-5; cdr3_aa: CASTRVATEAFF
j_call: TRBJ1-5; v_call: TRBV2; cdr3_aa: CASGPRNQPQHF
j_call: TRBJ2-3; v_call: TRBV19; cdr3_aa: CASSNGPRLAGSTDTQYF
j_call: TRBJ1-2; v_call: TRBV5-1; cdr3_aa: CASGRTGDDSGYTF
j_call: TRBJ2-2; v_call: TRBV6-5; cdr3_aa: CASSYGTARLGGELFF
j_call: TRBJ1-3; v_call: TRBV7-2; cdr3_aa: CASSTRVSGNTIYF
j_call: TRBJ1-1; v_call: TRBV9; cdr3_aa: CASSVQQGGTEAFF
j_call: TRBJ2-3; v_call: TRBV5-4; cdr3_aa: CASVRGGGATDTQYF
j_call: TRBJ1-1; v_call: TRBV10-2; cdr3_aa: CASSESGRVWTEAFF
j_call: TRBJ1-1; v_call: TRBV27; cdr3_aa: CASSLSGQANTEAFF
j_call: TRBJ1-4; v_call: TRBV9; cdr3_aa: CASSAGGKGEKLFF
j_call: TRBJ1-1; v_call: TRBV6-5; cdr3_aa: CASSYRGHNTEAFF
j_call: TRBJ1-1; v_call: TRBV7-2; cdr3_aa: CASSLTGRDTEAFF
j_call: TRBJ1-5; v_call: TRBV28; cdr3_aa: CASRQGGNQPQHF
j_call: TRBJ1-1; v_call: TRBV7-2; cdr3_aa: CASSLDTGPEAFF
j_call: TRBJ1-6; v_call: TRBV2; cdr3_aa: CASTVTGNNSPLHF